Reported below is one T cell receptor beta chain. Antigen: not known. These data originate in a study of T-cell reconstitution after alpha-beta-depleted transplantation in children. Unique molecular identifiers featured in how the TCRbeta library was prepared. One entry per CDR3 protein, called by TCRdb with MiXCR from the PCR reads. The sample yields some 300,000 distinct CDR3 sequences, roughly 8.2% seen once. Findings and limits, study-wide: One year after transplant, T-cell counts and diversity came mostly from newly produced T cells. As was reported, about two months after transplant, alpha-beta T cells came from several hundred expanded graft clones. Some patients' high day-60 TCRbeta diversity was traced to surviving recipient T cells and thymic progenitors.

This CDR3 is built from 14 residues. Germline CDR1 reads SEHNR; CDR2 reads FQNEAQ (reference sequence). Trimming took off 5 bases at V and 4 bases at J, with 12 bases between the two ends. V and J are TRBV7-9 and TRBJ2-1; maybe TRBD1 (6 bases). The specimen was peripheral blood, collected 360 days after TCRalphabeta/CD19-depleted stem cell transplant. The clonotype was recovered from a female patient aged 2-9 years who had a stem cell transplant for Fanconi anemia, so the T cells may come from the graft donor. CDR3: CASSRGTLYNEQFF. The DNA of the CDR3 is TGTGCCAGCAGCAGGGGGACACTGTACAATGAGCAGTTCTTC.